Detailed here is one T cell receptor (beta chain). Its antigen is not known. The data were obtained in a study of T cell responses to AZD1222 COVID-19 vaccine. V shed 0 bases and J shed 4 bases, with 9 bases lying between them. CDR3 length: 14 amino acids. The V gene's germline CDR1 is MNHEY and CDR2 SVGAGI. The method was immunoSEQ multiplex PCR; TCRdb's version includes in-frame clones alone and lacks a portion of them. This sample has approximately 60,000 clones, with around 85% found just once. Study findings and constraints: Repertoire sampling was restricted to post-peak T cell response timepoints. Of the AZD1222 recipients, only five to seven were seropositive at baseline. Females outnumbered males among donors, who were mostly white British; clonal diversity was possibly underestimated.

Here the sequenced sample was peripheral blood, taken on day 0 of MenACWY control vaccination. The rearrangement joins TRBV6-5 to TRBJ1-2; D is unclear. The receptor comes from an adult in good health. The CDR3 nucleotides are TGTGCCAGCAGTTACTCTCCCGGCGGCTATGGCTACACCTTC. Residues: CASSYSPGGYGYTF.